These 25 T cell receptor beta chains share one sample of origin, sequenced in a study of T cell repertoires in cytomegalovirus infection. TCRdb re-derived calls from the reads in MiXCR, one entry per CDR3 protein. The table shows 340,000 or so distinct CDR3 sequences, with roughly 25% occurring only once. Antigen specificity for these receptors is unknown. The sequences come from cultured PBMCs, collected from culture after CMV antigen stimulation. The receptors originated from a human donor in good health (CMV status not recorded). Some clones in this sample may be carry-over from other donors' samples.

This clonotype was detected a few times. The chain couples TRBV2 to TRBJ2-3; TRBD2 is a possible D gene (5 bases). Trimming removed 6 bases from V and 3 bases from J, with 13 bases in between. Germline CDR1 SNHLY, CDR2 FYNNEI. The CDR3 covers 14 residues. Here the CDR3 DNA reads TGTGCCAGCAGGGAGGCTAGCAGTACAGATACGCAGTATTTT. Protein product: CASREASSTDTQYF.

This clonotype was seen repeatedly, ten times or more. This chain joins TRBV7-2 and TRBJ1-6; 8 bases are shared with TRBD1. Trimming at V came to 1 base and at J to 10 bases, leaving 3 bases not matched to a gene. In germline, CDR1 is SGHTA, CDR2 FQGNSA. CDR3 size: 14 residues. CDR3 in amino acids: CASSLDRGGSPLHF. The CDR3 DNA follows: TGTGCCAGCAGCTTAGACAGGGGGGGATCACCCCTCCACTTT.

This chain links TRBV5-4 with TRBJ2-1; 8 nucleotides match TRBD2. Trimming removed 4 bases from V and 7 bases from J; junction bases left unmatched: 16. This CDR3 region has 17 residues. In germline, CDR1 is SGHNT, CDR2 YYREEE (reference sequence). The CDR3 region has the DNA TGTGCCAGCAGCGGAAACCCCCCCGGGAGGGCCTTGAATGAGCAGTTCTTC. This sequence encodes CASSGNPPGRALNEQFF.

This clonotype was recorded many times. The chain is built from TRBV7-6 and TRBJ1-1; 10 bases map to TRBD1. V lost 4 bases, J lost 5 bases, and 1 base stayed unmatched. The CDR3 sequence is 13 residues long. The germline CDR1 and CDR2 sequences are SGHVS and FNYEAQ. CDR3 sequence: CASSWTGGTEAFF. CDR3 DNA: TGTGCCAGCAGCTGGACAGGGGGGACTGAAGCTTTCTTT.

The sample holds a few counts of this clonotype. The chain employs TRBV27 and TRBJ2-3, with D maybe TRBD2 (5 bases). The CDR3 is 13 residues long. Germline V gene data show CDR1 as MNHEY and CDR2 as SMNVEV (reference sequence). V gave up 10 bases and J gave up 4 bases, with 15 bases separating them. The CDR3 nucleotides read TGTGCCACCGGCGGGCCGGGCGCAGATACGCAGTATTTT. This gives the protein CATGGPGADTQYF.

In this sample, this clonotype turned up a few times. The chain has TRBV28 and TRBJ1-5; no definite D call. Germline V gene lookup returns CDR1 MDHEN and CDR2 SYDVKM. The V end was cut by 7 bases, the J end by 6 bases, with 19 bases between. The CDR3 runs to 15 residues. CDR3 residues: CASTPPGSWGQPQHF. The CDR3 DNA sequence: TGTGCCAGCACACCTCCGGGGTCGTGGGGTCAGCCCCAGCATTTT.

This clonotype was picked up a small number of times. The J gene is TRBJ1-1, the V gene TRBV7-9, with 7 bases identical to TRBD1. Unmatched junction bases numbered 3, after V lost 4 bases and J lost 4 bases. Germline V gives CDR1 SEHNR, CDR2 FQNEAQ (reference sequence). There are 13 residues in the CDR3. The DNA for the CDR3 is TGTGCCAGCAGCTCCACAGGGGCCACTGAAGCTTTCTTT. Translated, it gives CASSSTGATEAFF.

This clonotype was seen ten or more times. The genes are TRBV12-3 or TRBV12-4 and TRBJ2-7, with 7 bases fitting TRBD1. Losses at the gene ends were 4 bases for V and 2 bases for J; bases not matched to a gene: 11. CDR3 length: 16 residues. CDR3 sequence reads: CASSSPPGTATYEQYF. CDR3 bases: TGTGCCAGCAGTTCCCCCCCCGGGACAGCAACCTACGAGCAGTACTTC.

This clonotype came up a few times. This chain joins TRBV5-1 and TRBJ2-2, with 9 bases that match TRBD1. The germline V gene encodes CDR1 SGHRS and CDR2 YFSETQ. This CDR3 comprises 14 residues. The V gene end was trimmed by 7 bases and the J gene end by 7 bases; junction bases not matched to a gene: 8. CDR3 amino acids: CASAGTGLFGELFF. Written as DNA, the CDR3 is TGCGCCAGCGCCGGGACAGGGTTATTCGGGGAGCTGTTTTTT.

At least ten counts were recorded for this clonotype. The chain links TRBV7-2 to TRBJ2-3; 8 bases agree with TRBD2. V lost 3 bases and J lost 5; bases outside the gene matches: 10. Germline V gene sequence: CDR1 SGHTA, CDR2 FQGNSA. CDR3 length: 16 residues. In nucleotides, the CDR3 is TGTGCCAGCAGCTTGGTCGGGGGGGGGAGTTTAGATACGCAGTATTTT. Protein product: CASSLVGGGSLDTQYF.

V and J are TRBV28 and TRBJ1-1; D call uncertain. Trimming took 3 bases from V and 1 from J, leaving 12 bases between them. The CDR3 loop spans 15 amino acids. The germline V gene has CDR1 MDHEN and CDR2 SYDVKM. DNA of the CDR3: TGTGCCAGCAGTTTCGACTTGAAATCGAACACTGAAGCTTTCTTT. Its protein product is CASSFDLKSNTEAFF. Full variable domain (rest looked up from reference TRBV28 and TRBJ1-1): DVKVTQSSRYLVKRTGEKVFLECVQDMDHENMFWYRQDPGLGLRLIYFSYDVKMKEKGDIPEGYSVSREKKERFSLILESASTNQTSMYLCASSFDLKSNTEAFFGQGTRLTVV.

This clonotype was counted a few times. The CDR3 sequence: CASSISRASGSTDTQYF. CDR3 sequence (DNA): TGTGCCAGCAGCATAAGCCGGGCTAGCGGCAGCACAGATACGCAGTATTTT. The rearrangement uses TRBV7-9 and TRBJ2-3; TRBD2 agrees at 7 bases. V trimming: 5 bases; J trimming: 0 bases; junction bases outside the gene matches: 11. The CDR3 loop spans 17 amino acids. Germline V gene sequence: CDR1 SEHNR, CDR2 FQNEAQ (reference sequence).

This chain uses TRBV7-9 with TRBJ2-7, with 7 nucleotides matching TRBD2. The CDR3 has 15 amino acids. J lost 1 base, V lost 5 bases, and 8 bases had no gene match. Germline V CDR1 and CDR2: SEHNR, FQNEAQ (reference sequence). DNA for the CDR3: TGTGCCAGCAGCGCGGCCACTAGCGCTTCCTACGAGCAGTACGTC. Translating it yields CASSAATSASYEQYV.

As DNA, the CDR3 is TGTGCCAGCAGTTCCACATCTGCAGGGGGTAACATTCAGTACTTC. As protein: CASSSTSAGGNIQYF. The chain carries TRBV28 and TRBJ2-4, with 7 bases identical to TRBD1. In germline, CDR1 is MDHEN, CDR2 SYDVKM. The ends lost 4 bases at V and 7 bases at J; junction bases unmatched: 10. This CDR3 region has 15 residues.

This clonotype showed up just once. A much larger clone sits a single nucleotide away, making a read error possible. The chain has TRBV5-1 and TRBJ2-1; TRBD2 matches 9 bases. Germline loops: CDR1 SGHRS, CDR2 YFSETQ. Trimming at V came to 1 base and at J to 9 bases, leaving 11 bases not matched to a gene. The CDR3 sequence is 16 residues long. The CDR3 coding sequence is TGCGCCAGCAGCTTGCATGGTAGCGGGAGCGGCGGTGAGCAGTTCTTC. Encoded protein: CASSLHGSGSGGEQFF.

This clonotype has only one observation. This clone may be a read error of a much larger clone one base away. The V gene is TRBV7-2, the J gene TRBJ1-2, with 7 bases matching TRBD1. The CDR3 contains 14 residues. Looked up from germline, CDR1 is SGHTA and CDR2 is FQGNSA. V lost 8 bases, J lost 8 bases, and 14 bases stayed unmatched. CDR3 bases: TGTGCCAGCGGTTTTGGGACAGTACCTTCAGGCTACACCTTC. This gives the protein CASGFGTVPSGYTF.

The rearrangement links TRBV9 to TRBJ2-5; tentatively, D is TRBD1 (7 bases). CDR1 and CDR2 (germline): SGDLS, YYNGEE. V was shortened by 4 bases and J by 2 bases, with 24 bases between the two germline ends. The CDR3 is made up of 18 amino acids. The CDR3: CASSLKGGRRGRQETQYF. The CDR3 DNA reads as TGTGCCAGCAGCCTCAAAGGGGGGAGGAGGGGGCGACAAGAGACCCAGTACTTC. The whole variable domain, remainder taken from reference TRBV9 and TRBJ2-5, is DSGVTQTPKHLITATGQRVTLRCSPRSGDLSVYWYQQSLDQGLQFLIQYYNGEERAKGNILERFSAQQFPDLHSELNLSSLELGDSALYFCASSLKGGRRGRQETQYFGPGTRLLVL.

V and J are TRBV6-1 and TRBJ2-2; 7 bases agree with TRBD1. Germline values: CDR1 MNHNS, CDR2 SASEGT. This CDR3 spans 15 amino acids. Germline trimming cut 8 bases from V and 2 bases from J; bases unmatched to any gene: 8. DNA of the CDR3: TGTGCCAGCGGGCCGACAGGGAGCAACACCGGGGAGCTGTTTTTT. Amino acid sequence: CASGPTGSNTGELFF.

This clonotype was seen a few times. The chain employs TRBV6-8 and TRBJ2-1; 7 bases map to TRBD2. The CDR3 spans 15 residues. The V gene's germline CDR1 is MNHGY and CDR2 SAAAGT. The J segment lost 2 bases and the V segment lost 8 bases, leaving 9 bases of the junction unmatched. CDR3 region: CASHGVGGPYNEQFF. The CDR3 coding sequence is TGTGCCAGCCACGGGGTGGGAGGGCCCTACAATGAGCAGTTCTTC.

This clonotype was counted only a few times. The V gene is TRBV19, the J gene TRBJ2-5; D could derive from TRBD1 or TRBD2 (5 bases each). The V gene lost 6 bases and the J gene lost 8 bases, with 22 bases spanning the gap. Germline CDR1 reads LNHDA; CDR2 reads SQIVND (reference sequence). The CDR3 runs 15 residues. CDR3 bases: TGTGCCAGTAGCTGGGGGTCGACAGACCTAAGTACCCAGTACTTC. Translating it yields CASSWGSTDLSTQYF.

This clonotype was recorded many times. The chain combines TRBV7-2 with TRBJ2-1; D uncertain. Germline loops: CDR1 SGHTA, CDR2 FQGNSA. Trimming took 2 bases from V and 1 from J, leaving 15 bases between them. The CDR3 runs to 17 residues. Written as DNA, the CDR3 is TGTGCCAGCAGCTTACTGACTTTAGCTGATTCCTACAATGAGCAGTTCTTC. Protein: CASSLLTLADSYNEQFF.

This clonotype has a count of ten or more. This sequence joins TRBV7-2 and TRBJ2-5, with 7 bases identical to TRBD2. Germline lookup yields CDR1 SGHTA and CDR2 FQGNSA. After removal of 3 bases from V and 5 bases from J, the junction contained 9 bases not matched to a gene. The CDR3 runs 15 residues. CDR3 loop: CASSFTGTTRETQYF. The CDR3 bases are TGTGCCAGCAGCTTTACCGGGACTACTCGGGAGACCCAGTACTTC.

This clonotype was detected many times. The chain uses TRBV7-2 and TRBJ2-7; TRBD2 matches at 9 bases. After removal of 7 bases from V and 2 bases from J, the junction contained 9 bases not matched to a gene. Germline CDR1 is SGHTA and CDR2 is FQGNSA. The length of the CDR3 is 15 residues. The CDR3 DNA reads as TGTGCCAGCAACCCTGGTGGCGGGAGGGCCTACGAGCAGTACTTC. This gives the protein CASNPGGGRAYEQYF.

The chain combines TRBV28 with TRBJ2-2; TRBD2 might be the D (5 bases). Germline CDR1 MDHEN, CDR2 SYDVKM. The CDR3 sequence is 15 residues long. Trimming took 3 bases from V and 6 from J, leaving 14 bases between them. The CDR3 DNA reads as TGTGCCAGCAGTTTTCTCGGGGAAGGAGCCGGGGAGCTGTTTTTT. Translation: CASSFLGEGAGELFF.

This clonotype turned up a few times. The rearrangement joins TRBV6-5 to TRBJ1-1; no firm D call. The CDR3 length is 16 residues. Trimming took off 1 base at V and 5 bases at J, with 17 bases between the two ends. Per the germline V gene, CDR1 is MNHEY and CDR2 is SVGAGI. The CDR3: CASSYLLRSGVTEAFF. The CDR3 DNA follows: TGTGCCAGCAGTTACTTACTGCGAAGTGGGGTTACTGAAGCTTTCTTT.